Below are 26 T cell receptor beta chains sequenced from a single sample in a study of human T cells and chemical hapten exposure. The time point denotes: patch test 2, 6 weeks after DPC sensitization. This sample's treatment: therapeutic diphenylcyclopropenone sensitization with weekly scalp DPC. A single record per CDR3 protein comes from TCRdb applying MiXCR to the RACE reads. The sample includes more than 85,000 distinct CDR3 sequences, 8% to 13% of them seen just once. The sample consisted of whole blood, taken in connection with sensitization to the hapten diphenylcyclopropenone (DPC). The receptors here all came from a man aged 35 to 55 with alopecia areata. Some clones in this sample may be carry-over from other donors' samples.

This clonotype has a handful of counts. The chain has TRBV12-3 or TRBV12-4 and TRBJ1-1; D unclear. The V and J ends lost 8 bases and 5 bases respectively, with 15 bases between them. This CDR3 contains 13 residues. The CDR3 DNA reads TGTGCCAGCTGGTCGAAGGTGGGGACTGAAGCTTTCTTT. Its translation is CASWSKVGTEAFF.

This clonotype was found many times. The CDR3 DNA reads as TGTGCCAGCAGTTTTTCGGCAGGGGGCAATCAGCCCCAGCATTTT. Encoded protein: CASSFSAGGNQPQHF. The J gene is TRBJ1-5, the V gene TRBV28, with D possibly matching TRBD1 (6 bases). CDR1 is MDHEN and CDR2 is SYDVKM in the germline V gene. V lost 3 bases, J lost 2 bases, and 11 bases lay in between. The CDR3 has 15 amino acids. Full variable domain (rest looked up from reference TRBV28 and TRBJ1-5): DVKVTQSSRYLVKRTGEKVFLECVQDMDHENMFWYRQDPGLGLRLIYFSYDVKMKEKGDIPEGYSVSREKKERFSLILESASTNQTSMYLCASSFSAGGNQPQHFGDGTRLSIL.

The rearrangement joins TRBV11-3 to TRBJ2-3; D is undetermined. The germline V and J ends were trimmed by 2 bases and 1 base, with 10 bases remaining between them. The CDR3 is made up of 15 amino acids. CDR1 and CDR2 (germline): SGHNT, YENEEA. Here the CDR3 DNA reads TGTGCCAGCAGCTTAATGGGGTCTGGCACAGATACGCAGTATTTT. It yields the protein CASSLMGSGTDTQYF. Full variable domain (rest looked up from reference TRBV11-3 and TRBJ2-3): EAGVVQSPRYKIIEKKQPVAFWCNPISGHNTLYWYLQNLGQGPELLIRYENEEAVDDSQLPKDRFSAERLKGVDSTLKIQPAELGDSAVYLCASSLMGSGTDTQYFGPGTRLTVL.

This clonotype was counted a few times. The chain employs TRBV7-9 and TRBJ2-1; D remains ambiguous. The CDR3 length is 13 residues. Germline CDR1 SEHNR, CDR2 FQNEAQ (reference sequence). The V end lost 7 bases, the J end lost 8 bases, and 15 bases lay between the germline ends. CDR3 amino acids: CASTHRGTDEQFF. As DNA, the CDR3 is TGTGCCAGCACCCACCGCGGCACGGATGAGCAGTTCTTC.

This clonotype was found a few times. Its ends do not fully match the called genes, so a read error is possible. The CDR3 DNA follows: TGTGCTAGCAGCTTAGCGGGAACAGCCGAGCAGTACTTC. The encoded protein is CASSLAGTAEQYF. The V and J genes are TRBV7-7 and TRBJ2-7, with 8 bases aligning to TRBD2. Germline CDR1 reads SSHAT; CDR2 reads FNYEAQ (reference sequence). The CDR3 extends over 13 amino acids.

In this sample, this clonotype turned up a few times. This sequence joins TRBV12-3 or TRBV12-4 and TRBJ2-3; D is perhaps TRBD2 (6 bases). There are 15 residues in the CDR3. V was shortened by 3 bases and J by 9 bases, with 19 bases between the two germline ends. In DNA form, the CDR3 reads TGTGCCAGCAGTTTGTGGCGTCACACTGGAGGGACGCAGTATTTT. The encoded protein is CASSLWRHTGGTQYF.

This chain joins TRBV6-1 and TRBJ2-7; 7 bases are shared with TRBD2. Trimming cost V 7 bases and J 2 bases; bases outside gene matches: 11. Germline loops: CDR1 MNHNS, CDR2 SASEGT. The CDR3 length is 15 residues. CDR3 amino acids: CASTRVSSGPYEQYV. CDR3 coding DNA: TGTGCCAGCACCCGAGTGAGTAGCGGGCCCTACGAGCAGTACGTC.

The chain links TRBV29-1 to TRBJ2-6, with D uncertain. Germline V CDR1 and CDR2: SQVTM, ANQGSEA. The CDR3 runs 13 residues. Trimming removed 5 bases from V and 0 bases from J, with 5 bases in between. The CDR3 bases are TGCAGCGTTTACATCTCTGGGGCCAACGTCCTGACTTTC. Its protein product is CSVYISGANVLTF.

There are a few counts of this clonotype. The chain couples TRBV3-1 to TRBJ2-1, with D hard to call. The CDR3 loop spans 13 amino acids. From germline, CDR1 is LGHDT and CDR2 YNNKEL (reference sequence). The V end was cut by 0 bases, the J end by 9 bases, with 9 bases between. CDR3 sequence reads: CASSQELAGEQFF. CDR3 nucleotides: TGTGCCAGCAGCCAAGAGTTGGCCGGTGAGCAGTTCTTC.

This clonotype was detected many times. The J gene is TRBJ2-1, the V gene TRBV20-1; 7 bases are shared with TRBD1. The ends lost 6 bases at V and 1 base at J; junction bases unmatched: 9. The CDR3 is made up of 15 amino acids. CDR1 and CDR2 from the germline V gene are DFQATT and SNEGSKA (reference sequence). The CDR3 is CSAPNRGVSYNEQFF. The CDR3 DNA sequence: TGCAGTGCACCAAACAGGGGAGTGTCCTACAATGAGCAGTTCTTC.

This clonotype has just a few counts. The V gene is TRBV6-2 or TRBV6-3, the J gene TRBJ2-3; possibly TRBD1 or TRBD2 for D (5 bases each). The length of the CDR3 is 16 residues. Trimming left V 6 bases short and J 1 base short, with 17 bases between. Per the germline V gene, CDR1 is MNHEY and CDR2 is SVGEGT. CDR3 protein: CASSRSGGSGTDTQYF. In nucleotides, the CDR3 is TGTGCCAGCAGCCGATCTGGGGGTAGCGGCACAGATACGCAGTATTTT.

This clonotype was seen a handful of times. This rearrangement joins TRBV5-1 to TRBJ2-5, with 8 bases that match TRBD2. The CDR3 is made up of 14 amino acids. Germline loops: CDR1 SGHRS, CDR2 YFSETQ. The V and J ends lost 5 bases and 7 bases, in that order; junction bases with no gene match: 10. In DNA, the CDR3 is TGCGCCAGCAGTTCGCCGGGACTAGAGGTGACCCAGTACTTC. Its translation: CASSSPGLEVTQYF.

This clonotype was observed a few times. The V call is TRBV4-3, the J call TRBJ2-7; D is possibly TRBD1 or TRBD2 (6 bases each). V was cut by 0 bases and J by 1 base, with 10 bases left in between. Germline V gene sequence: CDR1 LGHNA, CDR2 YSLEER. The CDR3 has 15 residues. The CDR3 region is CASSQDRGLSYEQYF. The CDR3 nucleotides are TGCGCCAGCAGCCAAGACCGGGGGCTATCCTACGAGCAGTACTTC.

This clonotype was detected a few times. The chain combines TRBV29-1 with TRBJ2-3; 9 bases align to TRBD1. The CDR3 extends over 15 amino acids. Per the germline V gene, CDR1 is SQVTM and CDR2 is ANQGSEA. V lost 5 bases to trimming and J lost 4 bases; unmatched junction nucleotides: 10. The CDR3 here is CSVSPGTGTADTQYF. The CDR3 DNA follows: TGCAGCGTTTCCCCCGGGACAGGGACCGCAGATACGCAGTATTTT.

This clonotype was seen at least ten times. The V and J genes are TRBV29-1 and TRBJ1-4; D gene unclear. Between the trimmed V and J ends, which lost 1 base and 4 bases, there was a span of 10 bases. CDR3 length: 14 amino acids. CDR1 and CDR2 (germline): SQVTM, ANQGSEA. The CDR3 protein is CSVEAPGYNEKLFF. For the CDR3, the DNA is TGCAGCGTTGAAGCCCCGGGGTATAATGAAAAACTGTTTTTT.

This clonotype was found a few times. The chain combines TRBV7-2 with TRBJ2-3, with 10 positions matching TRBD2. This CDR3 has 18 amino acids. The junction had 16 bases not matched to a gene; V was cut back by 7 bases and J by 3 bases. Germline CDR1 and CDR2: SGHTA and FQGNSA. Here the CDR3 reads CASNLAGVAGVLTDTQYF. As DNA, the CDR3 is TGTGCCAGCAATCTAGCGGGGGTAGCGGGAGTCTTGACAGATACGCAGTATTTT.

The chain couples TRBV7-2 to TRBJ2-7; D is possibly TRBD2 (6 bases). The CDR3 contains 14 residues. V lost 5 bases and J 4 bases, leaving 15 bases between the germline ends. From germline, CDR1 is SGHTA and CDR2 FQGNSA. The CDR3 sequence is CASSVRGLSYEQYV. CDR3 DNA: TGTGCCAGCAGCGTTAGAGGACTAAGTTACGAGCAGTACGTC.

This clonotype was detected only a few times. This rearrangement joins TRBV13 to TRBJ2-6; a weak D match, TRBD2 (7 bases). Trimming stripped 1 base from V and 4 bases from J, with 11 bases between. The germline V gene has CDR1 PRHDT and CDR2 FYEKMQ (reference sequence). The CDR3 consists of 16 residues. CDR3 loop: CASSLAAGAGANVLTF. The CDR3, as DNA: TGTGCCAGCAGCTTAGCCGCGGGGGCCGGGGCCAACGTCCTGACTTTC.

This chain uses TRBV29-1 with TRBJ2-5, with 12 bases lining up with TRBD1. Losses at the gene ends were 4 bases for V and 3 bases for J; bases not matched to a gene: 6. The germline CDR1 and CDR2 sequences are SQVTM and ANQGSEA. CDR3 length: 15 amino acids. In nucleotides, the CDR3 is TGCAGCGTTGCCGGGACAGGGGGCCCTGAAGAGACCCAGTACTTC. Protein: CSVAGTGGPEETQYF.

This clonotype occurred a few times. The chain has TRBV27 and TRBJ2-3; 7 bases map to TRBD1. V was pared by 5 bases and J by 2 bases, with 13 bases of the junction left unmatched. Germline values: CDR1 MNHEY, CDR2 SMNVEV (reference sequence). CDR3 size: 17 residues. CDR3 loop: CASSPNLDRTFTDTQYF. CDR3 nucleotides: TGTGCCAGCAGTCCCAACCTGGACAGGACGTTCACAGATACGCAGTATTTT.

The rearrangement joins TRBV5-1 to TRBJ2-2; the D gene is possibly TRBD1 (5 bases). Germline assignment: CDR1 SGHRS and CDR2 YFSETQ. The CDR3 has 13 residues. V was clipped by 6 bases and J by 5 bases, with 11 bases between them. The CDR3 DNA follows: TGCGCCAGCAAGGACAAGCAAACCGGGGAGCTGTTTTTT. It is translated as CASKDKQTGELFF.

This clonotype was seen only a few times. The genes are TRBV4-3 and TRBJ2-2; a possible D gene is TRBD2 (5 bases). There are 14 residues in the CDR3. V lost 8 bases to trimming and J lost 2 bases, with 12 bases between them. Germline V gene sequence: CDR1 LGHNA, CDR2 YSLEER. CDR3 coding DNA: TGCGCCAGCCGGGATTTCGGTAACACCGGGGAGCTGTTTTTT. Amino acids: CASRDFGNTGELFF.

This clonotype was seen a few times. This sequence joins TRBV7-3 and TRBJ2-5, with 10 bases aligning to TRBD2. CDR3 length: 14 amino acids. CDR1 is SGHTA and CDR2 is FQGTGA in the germline V gene. With V trimmed by 5 bases and J by 4 bases, 4 bases remained unmatched. In nucleotides, the CDR3 is TGTGCCAGCAGCCCCCGACTAGCGGGAGAGACCCAGTACTTC. Amino acid sequence: CASSPRLAGETQYF.

A few counts support this clonotype. V gene TRBV6-6 combines with J gene TRBJ1-1; no reliable D call. The germline V and J ends were trimmed by 7 bases and 1 base, with 7 bases remaining between them. In germline, CDR1 is MNHNY, CDR2 SVGAGI (reference sequence). CDR3 length equals 12 residues. The CDR3 DNA sequence: TGTGCCAGCAAAACCGCGAACACTGAAGCTTTCTTT. It codes for CASKTANTEAFF.

V is TRBV27 and J is TRBJ1-4; TRBD1 matches 8 bases. With 5 bases clipped from V and 5 bases from J, the junction kept 7 bases outside the gene matches. The CDR3 runs to 15 residues. Per the germline V gene, CDR1 is MNHEY and CDR2 is SMNVEV (reference sequence). This CDR3 reads CASSPSWTGNEKLFF. The CDR3 region has the DNA TGTGCCAGCAGTCCGAGTTGGACAGGGAATGAAAAACTGTTTTTT.

This clonotype was detected many times. The chain carries TRBV9 and TRBJ2-3; D remains unclear. The CDR3 has 13 residues. Germline CDR1 and CDR2: SGDLS and YYNGEE. V was clipped by 0 bases and J by 4 bases, with 6 bases between them. The CDR3 reads CASSVADPDTQYF. CDR3 nucleotides: TGTGCCAGCAGCGTAGCGGACCCAGATACGCAGTATTTT.